This T cell receptor (beta chain) was profiled in a study of STAT5B mutations in CD4+ large granular lymphocyte leukemia. Authors' methods: Lowest detectable productive clonotype frequency was 2.59 x 10-5. The protocol was immunoSEQ multiplex PCR, while the TCRdb copy is restricted to in-frame clones and leaves out a portion. The DNA gave D and trimming, while V, J and clone size come from that table. The sample yields about 30,000 clones, less than 80% seen once. This clone was seen only a few times. What it binds is not known. Study conclusions and caveats: No patients shared main leukemic clonotypes, though approximately 26% appeared at low frequency elsewhere. Without putative leukemic clones, patient CD4-sorted repertoires remained more clonal than healthy CD4+ repertoires.

The receptor comes from a human donor in good health. Sample: CD4+ T cells from blood buffy coats.

Here the CDR3 DNA reads TGTGCCAGCAGCCAAGAGACGGACAGCTCCTACGAGCAGTACTTC. This gives the protein CASSQETDSSYEQYF. This chain joins TRBV4-2 and TRBJ2-7; TRBD1 is a possible D gene (6 bases). CDR1 and CDR2 from the germline V gene are LGHNA and YNFKEQ. The CDR3 runs to 15 residues. Trimming took 0 bases from V and 0 from J, leaving 9 bases between them.